This TCR beta chain was obtained from a study of technical replicates of blood from a few donors. Sequenced by immunoSEQ multiplex PCR; TCRdb stores in-frame clones only, minus some. This sample has approximately 79,000 clones, with around 90% found just once. V shed 2 bases, J shed 0 bases, and the junction held 4 bases outside the gene matches. The CDR3 spans 15 residues. Germline assignment: CDR1 MNHNY and CDR2 SVGAGI (reference sequence). The chain couples TRBV6-6 to TRBJ2-7; 7 nucleotides agree with TRBD1. The TCR was taken from a human donor in good health. Sequenced sample: T cells isolated from PBMCs. CDR3 nucleotides: TGTGCCAGCAGTTACGGTGGACAGGCCTCCTACGAGCAGTACTTC. The encoded protein is CASSYGGQASYEQYF.